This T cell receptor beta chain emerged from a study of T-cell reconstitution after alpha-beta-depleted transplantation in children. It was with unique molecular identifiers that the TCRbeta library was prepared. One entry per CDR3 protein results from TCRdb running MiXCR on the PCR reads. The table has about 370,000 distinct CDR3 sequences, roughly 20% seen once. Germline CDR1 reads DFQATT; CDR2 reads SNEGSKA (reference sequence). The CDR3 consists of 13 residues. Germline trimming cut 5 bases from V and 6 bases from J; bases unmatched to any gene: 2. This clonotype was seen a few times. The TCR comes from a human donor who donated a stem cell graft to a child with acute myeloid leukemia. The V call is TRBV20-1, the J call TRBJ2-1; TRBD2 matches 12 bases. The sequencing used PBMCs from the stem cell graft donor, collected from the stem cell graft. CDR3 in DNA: TGCAGTGCTCTAGCGGGAGGGCCCAATGAGCAGTTCTTC. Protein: CSALAGGPNEQFF.